Below, 5 T cell receptor beta chains from the same sample are listed, as sequenced in a study of cytomegalovirus exposure and HLA in healthy donors. The primer mix had 60 Vbeta and 13 Jbeta primers. TCRdb keeps only in-frame clones here, not all; method: immunoSEQ multiplex PCR. The sample includes roughly 120,000 clones, more than 65% of them seen just once. What was sequenced was PBMCs. The receptors here all came from a woman in her thirties or forties in good health and CMV-seropositive.

The V gene is TRBV9, the J gene TRBJ2-7; 8 positions agree with TRBD1. The germline V gene has CDR1 SGDLS and CDR2 YYNGEE. The CDR3 runs to 13 residues. Losses at the gene ends were 0 bases for V and 6 bases for J; bases not matched to a gene: 2. In DNA, the CDR3 is TGTGCCAGCAGCGTAGCGGGGACAGGCGAGCAGTACTTC. It codes for CASSVAGTGEQYF.

The rearrangement joins TRBV29-1 to TRBJ2-6; D unresolved. The CDR3 is 14 amino acids. The germline CDR1 and CDR2 sequences are SQVTM and ANQGSEA. V lost 3 bases to trimming and J lost 0 bases, with 6 bases between them. The CDR3: CSVDGGSGANVLTF. For the CDR3, the DNA is TGCAGCGTTGACGGCGGCTCTGGGGCCAACGTCCTGACTTTC. Full variable domain (outside the CDR3, taken from reference TRBV29-1 and TRBJ2-6): SAVISQKPSRDICQRGTSLTIQCQVDSQVTMMFWYRQQPGQSLTLIATANQGSEATYESGFVIDKFPISRPNLTFSTLTVSNMSPEDSSIYLCSVDGGSGANVLTFGAGSRLTVL.

This clone appeared a single time. J is TRBJ1-3 and V is TRBV7-2, with D hard to call. This CDR3 is 13 amino acids long. Germline CDR1 SGHTA, CDR2 FQGNSA. V lost 5 bases and J 8 bases, leaving 13 bases between the germline ends. This chain's CDR3 is CASSPGVEDTIYF. CDR3 nucleotides: TGTGCCAGCAGCCCCGGGGTAGAGGACACCATATATTTT.

V gene TRBV5-6 combines with J gene TRBJ2-2; 8 bases line up with TRBD2. CDR3 length: 17 amino acids. Trimming cost V 4 bases and J 7 bases; bases outside gene matches: 15. Looked up from germline, CDR1 is SGHDT and CDR2 is YYEEEE. The CDR3, as DNA: TGTGCCAGCAGCCCCCCCATGGGCGGGAGGTTGGTCGGGGAGCTGTTTTTT. This encodes CASSPPMGGRLVGELFF.

The gene calls are TRBV7-9 and TRBJ1-4; D is perhaps TRBD1 (6 bases). Trimming left V 2 bases short and J 2 bases short, with 9 bases between. The CDR3 extends over 15 amino acids. The V gene's germline CDR1 is SEHNR and CDR2 FQNEAQ (reference sequence). CDR3 sequence (DNA): TGTGCCAGCAGCTTACAGGGGAAGACTAATGAAAAACTGTTTTTT. This translates into CASSLQGKTNEKLFF.